The rows below give T cell receptor beta chains drawn from one sample of a study of cytomegalovirus exposure and HLA in healthy donors. Profiled with immunoSEQ multiplex PCR; TCRdb holds only in-frame clones, not every one. The sample carries about 190,000 clones, more than 70% recorded once. Sequenced material: PBMCs. These receptors were collected from a man aged 25 to 40 in good health and CMV-seropositive. Each CDR3 is given with its conserved first and last residue. D genes are given only for firm matches. Clone size is given for some rows only: seen once, a few or many times, or a class if the clone is expanded.

>16|TRBJ2-1|-|-|TRBV9
TGTGCCAGCAGCGTAAGGCTAGGGAGCTCCTACAATGAGCAGTTCTTC
CASSVRLGSSYNEQFF
>15|TRBJ1-5|TRBD1|few|TRBV7-2
TGTGCCAGCAGCTTAGGGACAGGGGGCACTCAGCCCCAGCATTTT
CASSLGTGGTQPQHF
>15|TRBJ2-7|-|few|TRBV4-3
TGCGCCAGCAGCCGGGCGGTACGGGAGAACCACGAGCAGTACTTC
CASSRAVRENHEQYF
>15|TRBJ2-2|TRBD2|-|TRBV2
TGTGCCAGCAGAATTAGCGGGTCTTACACCGGGGAGCTGTTTTTT
CASRISGSYTGELFF
>14|TRBJ2-5|-|-|TRBV10-3
TGTGCCATCAGTGGCGCTATAGGGGGAGAGACCCAGTACTTC
CAISGAIGGETQYF
>13|TRBJ1-2|-|-|TRBV7-2
TGTGCCAGCAGCTTAGGAGGCAGGGGCCTCCCCACCTTC
CASSLGGRGLPTF
>12|TRBJ2-7|-|-|TRBV2
TGTGCCAGCAAGGACTACTCCTACGAGCAGTACTTC
CASKDYSYEQYF
>11|TRBJ2-1|-|once|TRBV11-2
TGTGCCAGCAGCGGCAACAATGAGCAGTTCTTC
CASSGNNEQFF
>12|TRBJ2-7|TRBD1|-|TRBV5-6
TGTGCCAGCAGCCTTCTGGACAGGCCCCAGTACTTC
CASSLLDRPQYF
>13|TRBJ1-1|-|-|TRBV5-6
TGTGCCAGCAGCGGCAGATTGAACACTGAAGCTTTCTTT
CASSGRLNTEAFF
>18|TRBJ2-1|TRBD1|-|TRBV5-1
TGCGCCAGCAGCTTGGCCAGTGGTACAGGGGGCTCCTACAATGAGCAGTTCTTC
CASSLASGTGGSYNEQFF
>13|TRBJ2-5|-|-|TRBV5-1
TGCGCCAGCAGCTTGGACGGGGTGGAGACCCAGTACTTC
CASSLDGVETQYF
>16|TRBJ2-5|-|-|TRBV9
TGTGCCAGCAGCGTAGGGACGGGGAGGTACCAAGAGACCCAGTACTTC
CASSVGTGRYQETQYF
>15|TRBJ1-2|-|-|TRBV4-3
TGCGCCAGCAGCCAAGAAGGGACAACTAACTATGGCTACACCTTC
CASSQEGTTNYGYTF
>12|TRBJ2-7|-|few|TRBV7-9
TGTGCCAGCAGTTTTAGCCAGGGGCAACAGTACTTC
CASSFSQGQQYF
>17|TRBJ1-5|TRBD1|-|TRBV7-2
TGTGCCAGCAGCCCCGGGACAGGATCATATAGCAATCAGCCCCAGCATTTT
CASSPGTGSYSNQPQHF
>13|TRBJ2-7|-|few|TRBV7-2
TGTGCCAGCAGCTCTATTCGTATAAACGAGCAGTACTTC
CASSSIRINEQYF
>16|TRBJ2-1|TRBD2|-|TRBV4-1
TGCGCCAGCAGCCAAGCACCGGGACTAGCGGGAGGGCCCCCGTTCTTC
CASSQAPGLAGGPPFF
>15|TRBJ2-7|TRBD1|-|TRBV27
TGTGCCAGCAGTTTATCGGGGACAGTTCCCTACGAGCAGTACTTC
CASSLSGTVPYEQYF
>15|TRBJ2-5|TRBD1|-|TRBV2
TGTGCCAGCAGTGAAATAGGGATAGGGGGCGAGACCCAGTACTTC
CASSEIGIGGETQYF
>16|TRBJ1-3|TRBD1|-|TRBV2
TGTGCCAGCAGTGAGGGGACAGGGAACTCTGGAAACACCATATATTTT
CASSEGTGNSGNTIYF
>15|TRBJ2-1|TRBD2|-|TRBV5-1
TGCGCCAGCAGCTTAACTAGCGGGGGATACAATGAGCAGTTCTTC
CASSLTSGGYNEQFF
>15|TRBJ2-2|-|-|TRBV5-5
TGTGCCAGCAGCTTGAGCAGGGGAGGGACCGGGGAGCTGTTTTTT
CASSLSRGGTGELFF
>13|TRBJ1-5|-|-|TRBV6-5
TGTGCCAGCAGGGGCGCCAGGGGTCAGCCCCAGCATTTT
CASRGARGQPQHF
>14|TRBJ2-2|-|-|TRBV2
TGTGCCAGCAGGCTGACTCATCGTGTCGGGGAGCTGTTTTTT
CASRLTHRVGELFF
>16|TRBJ2-1|TRBD2|-|TRBV9
TGTGCCAGCAGCGAGGGGACTAGCGGGGGGGAGAATGAGCAGTTCTTC
CASSEGTSGGENEQFF
>15|TRBJ2-1|-|few|TRBV7-8
TGTGCCAGCAGCACTTACCGGGACAACTACAATGAGCAGTTCTTC
CASSTYRDNYNEQFF
>15|TRBJ2-3|-|-|TRBV6-5
TGTGCCAGCAGTCGACTCACAGGGTCGAGGGATACGCAGTATTTT
CASSRLTGSRDTQYF
>14|TRBJ1-3|-|few|TRBV9
TGTGCCAGCAGCGTGGGGGGGGCTGGAAACACCATATATTTT
CASSVGGAGNTIYF
>17|TRBJ1-2|TRBD1|few|TRBV15
TGTGCCACCAGCAGAGATTGGACAGGGGAGATTTCGGGCGGCTACACCTTC
CATSRDWTGEISGGYTF
>12|TRBJ2-7|-|few|TRBV15
TGTGCCACCGGTGCCGCCGGCTACGAGCAGTACTTC
CATGAAGYEQYF
>13|TRBJ1-1|-|-|TRBV19
TGTGCCAGTAGTATAGTGAGGCACACTGAAGCTTTCTTT
CASSIVRHTEAFF
>16|TRBJ1-6|-|-|TRBV27
TGTGCCAGCAGTTTAGGGCAGGGAGGCGATAATTCACCCCTCCACTTT
CASSLGQGGDNSPLHF
>15|TRBJ1-2|-|once|TRBV6-1
TGTGCCAGCAGTTCAATAACAGGGAAGGGAGGGGGCTACACCTTC
CASSSITGKGGGYTF
>16|TRBJ2-5|TRBD2|-|TRBV9
TGTGCCAGCAGCGTAGGATTAGTGGGGGGAGGGGAGACCCAGTACTTC
CASSVGLVGGGETQYF
>15|TRBJ1-2|TRBD1|once|TRBV5-4
TGTGCCAGCAGCTTGGTACAGGGGGATCGAGGAGGCTACACCTTC
CASSLVQGDRGGYTF
>13|TRBJ2-7|-|-|TRBV6-6
TGTGCCAGCACCCAACGGGTGTCCTACGAGCAGTACTTC
CASTQRVSYEQYF
>15|TRBJ2-1|TRBD1|-|TRBV9
TGTGCCAGCAGCGGAGGACAGGGGGCCTACAATGAGCAGTTCTTC
CASSGGQGAYNEQFF
>12|TRBJ1-1|-|-|TRBV6-5
TGTGCCAGCAGTTACTCGGCGGTTGAAGCTTTCTTT
CASSYSAVEAFF
>15|TRBJ1-2|TRBD1|-|TRBV7-9
TGTGCCAGCAGCCAGCCCGGGACAGGGGGGTATGGCTACACCTTC
CASSQPGTGGYGYTF
>15|TRBJ1-5|-|-|TRBV7-2
TGTGCCAGCAGCTCTCCCGGAGGACCCCATCAGCCCCAGCATTTT
CASSSPGGPHQPQHF
>16|TRBJ1-2|TRBD1|-|TRBV7-2
TGTGCCAGCAGCTCCTACCCGGGACAGGGCTACTATGGCTACACCTTC
CASSSYPGQGYYGYTF
>16|TRBJ2-1|-|-|TRBV7-9
TGTGCCAGCAGCTTAGGTAGCGGTCTCTTATACAATGAGCAGTTCTTC
CASSLGSGLLYNEQFF
>15|TRBJ1-1|TRBD1|-|TRBV6-6
TGTGCCAGCAGTTCCACGGGACAGGGGGCCACTGAAGCTTTCTTT
CASSSTGQGATEAFF
>15|TRBJ1-2|TRBD1|-|TRBV9
TGTGCCAGCAGCTCCGGACAGGGGGCGTACTATGGCTACACCTTC
CASSSGQGAYYGYTF
>13|TRBJ2-7|-|-|TRBV7-2
TGTGCCAGCAGATCCGGACAGACCTACGAGCAGTACTTC
CASRSGQTYEQYF
>17|TRBJ2-1|-|-|TRBV7-2
TGTGCCAGCAGAGTGGAGAGGGGGATAGTCTCCTACAATGAGCAGTTCTTC
CASRVERGIVSYNEQFF
>14|TRBJ1-4|-|-|TRBV30
TGTGCCTGGACCATCGGGGGATATAATGAAAAACTGTTTTTT
CAWTIGGYNEKLFF
>15|TRBJ2-1|-|-|TRBV30
TGTGCCTGGGGATCTACAGGGCGAGCCTACAATGAGCAGTTCTTC
CAWGSTGRAYNEQFF